Sequencing of this T cell receptor (beta chain) was carried out in a study of T cells in Graves' hyperthyroidism and ophthalmopathy. Trimming at V came to 0 bases and at J to 5 bases, leaving 11 bases not matched to a gene. The CDR3 has 16 residues. Germline CDR1 and CDR2: DFQATT and SNEGSKA (reference sequence). Points from the study as a whole: Prediction of ophthalmopathy progression came a median 6.5 months pre-onset.

Researchers amplified the TCR beta CDR3 regions from RNA transcripts. First-round RT-PCR of the TCR CDR3 relied on the HTBI primer set. MiXCR, run by TCRdb on the multiplex PCR reads, gives a single entry per CDR3 protein. Counted here are some 320,000 distinct CDR3 sequences, roughly an eighth occurring once; the ten biggest clones make up 30% to 35%. Ophthalmopathy patients had moderate-to-severe active disease, CAS ≥3, NOSPECS ≥4, and disease duration under 3 months. Of note for this clonotype: Its specificity is not known.

Sequenced sample: blood. The genes are TRBV20-1 and TRBJ2-5, with TRBD2 matching 8 bases. The TCR was taken from a woman aged 40 to 55 with Graves' ophthalmopathy. The chain's CDR3 is CSARDLGAGVRETQYF. CDR3 nucleotides: TGCAGTGCTAGAGATCTCGGAGCGGGAGTTCGGGAGACCCAGTACTTC.